This T cell receptor beta chain was retrieved from a study of T cell changes during pregnancy in multiple sclerosis. Profiling relied on immunoSEQ multiplex PCR, and the TCRdb table lists in-frame clones only, not all of them. The top ten hold 3% of the sample, which has about 65,000 clones, almost 95% seen once. Germline V gene lookup returns CDR1 MNHEY and CDR2 SMNVEV (reference sequence). This CDR3 has 12 amino acids. The V end lost 2 bases, the J end lost 5 bases, and 7 bases lay between the germline ends. This sequence was found in a female donor in good health, enrolled as a control in a pregnancy study. The source material was CD8+ T cells from peripheral blood mononuclear cells, sampled in the third trimester of pregnancy. The rearrangement links TRBV27 to TRBJ2-7; a possible D gene is TRBD2 (5 bases). The CDR3 reads CASSLPGDEQYF. The DNA of the CDR3 is TGTGCCAGCAGTTTACCCGGGGACGAGCAGTACTTC.